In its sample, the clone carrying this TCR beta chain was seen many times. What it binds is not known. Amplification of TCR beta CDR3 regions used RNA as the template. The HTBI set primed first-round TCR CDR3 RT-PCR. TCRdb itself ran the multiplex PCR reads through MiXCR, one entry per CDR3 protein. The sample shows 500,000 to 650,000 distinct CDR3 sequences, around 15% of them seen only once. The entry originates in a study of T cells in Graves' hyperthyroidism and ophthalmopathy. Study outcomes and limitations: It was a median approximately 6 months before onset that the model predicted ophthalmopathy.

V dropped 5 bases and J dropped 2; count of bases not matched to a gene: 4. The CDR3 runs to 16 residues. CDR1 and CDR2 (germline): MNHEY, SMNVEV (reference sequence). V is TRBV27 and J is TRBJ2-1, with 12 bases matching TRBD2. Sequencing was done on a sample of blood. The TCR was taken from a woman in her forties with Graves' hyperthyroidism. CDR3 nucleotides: TGTGCCAGCAGTAAATCTAGCGGGAGGGCCTACAATGAGCAGTTCTTC. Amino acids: CASSKSSGRAYNEQFF.